This record looks at one T cell receptor beta chain sequence and its context. What it binds is not known. Here immunoSEQ multiplex PCR was the method, and the copy in TCRdb shows in-frame clones only, minus some. The sample records about 1 million clones, approximately 68% being singletons. The data derive from a study of shared clonotypes between healthy human individuals. Study-wide findings and caveats: In general, naive subsets displayed greater estimated richness than memory subsets did.

Germline values: CDR1 SNHLY, CDR2 FYNNEI. The CDR3 is made up of 16 amino acids. Trimming removed 8 bases from V and 4 bases from J; junction bases left unmatched: 11. The TCR sequence derives from a man aged 18 to 30 in good health. The sequencing input was memory CD4+ T cells sorted from blood. Subset here: CD45RA-negative fraction. The gene calls are TRBV2 and TRBJ2-5; 12 bases line up with TRBD2. CDR3 amino acids: CASQTSGRLLGETQYF. In nucleotides, the CDR3 is TGTGCCAGCCAGACTAGCGGGAGATTGTTGGGAGAGACCCAGTACTTC.